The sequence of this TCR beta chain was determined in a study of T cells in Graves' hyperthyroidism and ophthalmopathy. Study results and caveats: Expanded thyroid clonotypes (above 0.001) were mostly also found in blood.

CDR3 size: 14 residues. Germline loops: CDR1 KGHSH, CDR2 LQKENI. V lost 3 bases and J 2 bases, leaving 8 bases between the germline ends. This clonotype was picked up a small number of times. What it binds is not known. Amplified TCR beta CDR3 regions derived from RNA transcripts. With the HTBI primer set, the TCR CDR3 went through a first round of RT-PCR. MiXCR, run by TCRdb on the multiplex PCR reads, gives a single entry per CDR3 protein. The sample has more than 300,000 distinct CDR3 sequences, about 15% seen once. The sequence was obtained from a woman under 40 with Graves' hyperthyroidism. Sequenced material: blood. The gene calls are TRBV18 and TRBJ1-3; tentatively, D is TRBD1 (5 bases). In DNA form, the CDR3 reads TGTGCCAGCTCACCCGGGGCCGCTGGAAACACCATATATTTT. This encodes CASSPGAAGNTIYF. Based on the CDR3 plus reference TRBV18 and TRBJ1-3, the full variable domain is NAGVMQNPRHLVRRRGQEARLRCSPMKGHSHVYWYRQLPEEGLKFMVYLQKENIIDESGMPKERFSAEFPKEGPSILRIQQVVRGDSAAYFCASSPGAAGNTIYFGEGSWLTVV.